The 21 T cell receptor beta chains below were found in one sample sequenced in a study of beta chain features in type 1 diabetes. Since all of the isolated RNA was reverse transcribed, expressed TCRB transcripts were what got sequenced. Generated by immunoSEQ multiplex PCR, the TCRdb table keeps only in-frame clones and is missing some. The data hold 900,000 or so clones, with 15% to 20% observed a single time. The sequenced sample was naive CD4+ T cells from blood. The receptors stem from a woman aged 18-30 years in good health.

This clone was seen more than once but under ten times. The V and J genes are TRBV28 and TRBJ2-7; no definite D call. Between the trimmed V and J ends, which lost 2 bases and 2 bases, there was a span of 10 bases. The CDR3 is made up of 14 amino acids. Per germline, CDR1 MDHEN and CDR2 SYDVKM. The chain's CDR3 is CASSLGLGPYEQYF. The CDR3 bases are TGTGCCAGCAGTTTAGGTTTAGGACCCTACGAGCAGTACTTC.

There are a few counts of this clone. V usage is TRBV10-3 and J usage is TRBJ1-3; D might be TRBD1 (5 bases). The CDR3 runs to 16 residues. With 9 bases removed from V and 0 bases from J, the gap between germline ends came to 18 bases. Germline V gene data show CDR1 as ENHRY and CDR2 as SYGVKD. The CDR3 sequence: CAIKAQGPSSGNTIYF. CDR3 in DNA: TGTGCCATTAAGGCCCAGGGACCCAGCTCTGGAAACACCATATATTTT.

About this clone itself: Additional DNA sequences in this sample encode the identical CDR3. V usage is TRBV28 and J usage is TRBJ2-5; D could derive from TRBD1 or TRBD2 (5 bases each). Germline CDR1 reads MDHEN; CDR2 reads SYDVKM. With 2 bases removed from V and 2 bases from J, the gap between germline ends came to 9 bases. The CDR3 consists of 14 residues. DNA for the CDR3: TGTGCCAGCAGTTTAGGTGGGACGCAAGAGACCCAGTACTTC. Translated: CASSLGGTQETQYF.

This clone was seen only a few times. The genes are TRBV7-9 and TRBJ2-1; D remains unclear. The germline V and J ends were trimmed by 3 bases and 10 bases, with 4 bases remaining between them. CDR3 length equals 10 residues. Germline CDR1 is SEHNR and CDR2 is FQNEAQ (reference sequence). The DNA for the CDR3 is TGTGCCAGCAGCTTTCAGGAGCAGTTCTTC. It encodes CASSFQEQFF.

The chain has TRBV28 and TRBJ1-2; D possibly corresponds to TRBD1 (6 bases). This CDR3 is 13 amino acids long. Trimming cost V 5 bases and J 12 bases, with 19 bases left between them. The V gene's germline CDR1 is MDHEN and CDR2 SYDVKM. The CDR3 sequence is CASSRDTSMADTF. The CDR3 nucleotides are TGTGCCAGCAGTCGGGACACATCTATGGCTGACACCTTC.

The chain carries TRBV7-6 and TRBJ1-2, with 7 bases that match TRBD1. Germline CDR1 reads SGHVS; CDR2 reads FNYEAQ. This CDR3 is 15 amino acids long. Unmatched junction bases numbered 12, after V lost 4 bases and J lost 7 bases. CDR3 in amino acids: CASSSSNRGGRGYTF. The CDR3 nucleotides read TGTGCCAGCAGCTCAAGTAACAGGGGAGGCCGTGGCTACACCTTC.

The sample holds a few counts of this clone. CDR3 loop: CASSQLASSTDTQYF. CDR3 DNA sequence: TGTGCCAGCTCTCAACTAGCGTCTAGCACAGATACGCAGTATTTT. The chain recombines TRBV18 with TRBJ2-3, with TRBD2 identical over 7 bases. Germline values: CDR1 KGHSH, CDR2 LQKENI. Trimming at V came to 6 bases and at J to 0 bases, leaving 6 bases not matched to a gene. This CDR3 region has 15 residues.

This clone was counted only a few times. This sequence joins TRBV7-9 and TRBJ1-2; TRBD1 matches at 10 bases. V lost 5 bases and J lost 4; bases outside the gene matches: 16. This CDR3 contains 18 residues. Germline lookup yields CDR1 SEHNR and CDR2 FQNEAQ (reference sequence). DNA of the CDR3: TGTGCCAGCAGCCTGAGACGGGACAGGGGAGGCGGCGGCTATGGCTACACCTTC. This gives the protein CASSLRRDRGGGGYGYTF.

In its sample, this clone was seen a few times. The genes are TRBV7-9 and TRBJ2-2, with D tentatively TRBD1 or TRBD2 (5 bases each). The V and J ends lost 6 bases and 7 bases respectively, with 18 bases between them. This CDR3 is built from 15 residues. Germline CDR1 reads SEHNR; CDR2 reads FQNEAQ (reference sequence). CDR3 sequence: CASSLGPRVGGELFF. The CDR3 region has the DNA TGTGCCAGCAGTCTGGGACCACGCGTCGGCGGGGAGCTGTTTTTT.

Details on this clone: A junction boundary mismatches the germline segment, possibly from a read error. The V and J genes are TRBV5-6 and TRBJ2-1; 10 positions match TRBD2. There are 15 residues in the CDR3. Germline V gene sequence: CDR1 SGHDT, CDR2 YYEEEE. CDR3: CASNLRASGSNEQFF. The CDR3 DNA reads TGTGCCAGCAACTTGAGGGCTAGCGGGAGCAATGAGCAGTTCTTC.

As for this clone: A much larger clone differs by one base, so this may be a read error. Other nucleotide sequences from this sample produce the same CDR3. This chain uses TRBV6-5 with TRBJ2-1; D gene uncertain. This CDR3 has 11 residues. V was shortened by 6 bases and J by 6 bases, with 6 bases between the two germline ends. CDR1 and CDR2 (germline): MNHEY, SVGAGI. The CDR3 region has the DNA TGTGCCAGCAGCTTCTTCAATGAGCAGTTCTTC. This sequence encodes CASSFFNEQFF.

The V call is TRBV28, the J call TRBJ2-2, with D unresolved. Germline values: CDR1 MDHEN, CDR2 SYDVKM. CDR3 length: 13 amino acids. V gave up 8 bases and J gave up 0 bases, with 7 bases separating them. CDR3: CASGGPNTGELFF. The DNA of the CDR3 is TGTGCCAGCGGCGGACCGAACACCGGGGAGCTGTTTTTT.

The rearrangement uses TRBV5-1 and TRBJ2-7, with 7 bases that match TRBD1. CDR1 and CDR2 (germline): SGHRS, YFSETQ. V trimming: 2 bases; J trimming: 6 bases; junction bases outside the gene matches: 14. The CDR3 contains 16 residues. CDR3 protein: CASSFMRSRGYSEQYF. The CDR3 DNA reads TGCGCCAGCAGCTTCATGCGGAGCAGGGGGTATAGCGAGCAGTACTTC.

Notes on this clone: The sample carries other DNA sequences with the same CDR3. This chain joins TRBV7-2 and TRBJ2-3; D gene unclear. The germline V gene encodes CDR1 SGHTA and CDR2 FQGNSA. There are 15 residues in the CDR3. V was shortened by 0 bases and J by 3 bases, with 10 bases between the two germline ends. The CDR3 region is CASSLALVGTDTQYF. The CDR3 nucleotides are TGTGCCAGCAGCTTAGCTCTAGTGGGGACAGATACGCAGTATTTT.

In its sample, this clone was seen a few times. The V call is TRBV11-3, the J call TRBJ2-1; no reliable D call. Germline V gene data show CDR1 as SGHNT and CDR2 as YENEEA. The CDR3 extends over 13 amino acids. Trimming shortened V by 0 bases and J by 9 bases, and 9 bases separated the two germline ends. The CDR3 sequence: CASSLDPAGEQFF. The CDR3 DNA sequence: TGTGCCAGCAGCTTAGATCCCGCCGGTGAGCAGTTCTTC.

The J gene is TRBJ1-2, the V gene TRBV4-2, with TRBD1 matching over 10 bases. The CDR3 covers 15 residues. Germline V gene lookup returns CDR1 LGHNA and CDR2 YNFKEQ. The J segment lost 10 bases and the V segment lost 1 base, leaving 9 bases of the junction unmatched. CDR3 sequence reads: CASSQVSRGTGAYTF. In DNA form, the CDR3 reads TGTGCCAGCAGCCAAGTCTCCCGTGGGACAGGGGCCTACACCTTC.

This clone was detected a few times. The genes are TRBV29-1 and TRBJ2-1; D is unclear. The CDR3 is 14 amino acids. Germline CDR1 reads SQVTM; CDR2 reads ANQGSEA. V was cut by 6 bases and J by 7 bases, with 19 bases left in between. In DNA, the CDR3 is TGCAGCGTACGGTTGGCCTTAGCTAGGAATGAGCAGTTCTTC. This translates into CSVRLALARNEQFF.

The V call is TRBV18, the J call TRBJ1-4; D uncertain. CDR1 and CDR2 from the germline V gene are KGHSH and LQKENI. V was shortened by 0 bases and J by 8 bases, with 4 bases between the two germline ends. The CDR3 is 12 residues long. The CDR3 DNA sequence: TGTGCCAGCTCACCACCTTCGGAAAAACTGTTTTTT. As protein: CASSPPSEKLFF.

CDR3 region: CASSARRETQYF. DNA for the CDR3: TGTGCCAGCTCAGCCAGACGAGAGACCCAGTACTTC. V gene TRBV7-2 combines with J gene TRBJ2-5, with D hard to call. Trimming cost V 8 bases and J 4 bases, with 11 bases left between them. CDR3 length: 12 amino acids. CDR1 and CDR2 from the germline V gene are SGHTA and FQGNSA.

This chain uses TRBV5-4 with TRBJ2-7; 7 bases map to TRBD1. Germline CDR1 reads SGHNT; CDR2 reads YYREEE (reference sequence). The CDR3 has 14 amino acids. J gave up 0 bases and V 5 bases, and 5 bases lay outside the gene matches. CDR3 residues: CASRRQGSSYEQYF. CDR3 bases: TGTGCCAGCAGACGACAGGGTAGCTCCTACGAGCAGTACTTC.

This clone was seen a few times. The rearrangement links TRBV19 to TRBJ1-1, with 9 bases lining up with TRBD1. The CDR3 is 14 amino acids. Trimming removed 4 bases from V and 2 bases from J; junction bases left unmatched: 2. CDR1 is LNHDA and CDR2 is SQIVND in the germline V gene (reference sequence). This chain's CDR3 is CASSKGQGNTEAFF. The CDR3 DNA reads TGTGCCAGTAGTAAGGGACAGGGCAACACTGAAGCTTTCTTT.